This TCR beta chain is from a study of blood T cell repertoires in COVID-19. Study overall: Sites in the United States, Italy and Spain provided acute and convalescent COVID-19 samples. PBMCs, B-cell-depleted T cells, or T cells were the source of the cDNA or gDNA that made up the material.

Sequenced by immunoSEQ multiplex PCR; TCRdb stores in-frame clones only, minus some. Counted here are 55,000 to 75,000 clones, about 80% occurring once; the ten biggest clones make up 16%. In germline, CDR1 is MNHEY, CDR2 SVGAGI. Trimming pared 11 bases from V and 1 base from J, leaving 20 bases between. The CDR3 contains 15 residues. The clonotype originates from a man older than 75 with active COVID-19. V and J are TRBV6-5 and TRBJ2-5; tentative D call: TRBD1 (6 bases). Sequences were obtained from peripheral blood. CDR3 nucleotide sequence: TGTGCCGGACGAAGTGACAGGAGGATCCAAGAGACCCAGTACTTC. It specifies CAGRSDRRIQETQYF.